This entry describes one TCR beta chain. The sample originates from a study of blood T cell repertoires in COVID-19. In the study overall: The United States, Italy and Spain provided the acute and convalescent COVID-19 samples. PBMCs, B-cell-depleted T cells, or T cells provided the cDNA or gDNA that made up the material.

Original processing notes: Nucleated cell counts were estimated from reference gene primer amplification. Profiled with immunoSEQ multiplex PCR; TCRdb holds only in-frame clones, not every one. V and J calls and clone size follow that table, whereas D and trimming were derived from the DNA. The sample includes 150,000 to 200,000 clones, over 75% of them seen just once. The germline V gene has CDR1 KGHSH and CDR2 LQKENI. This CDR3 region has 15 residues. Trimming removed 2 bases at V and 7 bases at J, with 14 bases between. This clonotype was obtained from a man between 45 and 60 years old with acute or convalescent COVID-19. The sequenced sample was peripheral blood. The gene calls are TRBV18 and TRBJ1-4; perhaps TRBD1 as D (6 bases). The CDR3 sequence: CASSPIGTRGEKLFF. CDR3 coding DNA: TGTGCCAGCTCACCAATAGGGACACGAGGTGAAAAACTGTTTTTT.